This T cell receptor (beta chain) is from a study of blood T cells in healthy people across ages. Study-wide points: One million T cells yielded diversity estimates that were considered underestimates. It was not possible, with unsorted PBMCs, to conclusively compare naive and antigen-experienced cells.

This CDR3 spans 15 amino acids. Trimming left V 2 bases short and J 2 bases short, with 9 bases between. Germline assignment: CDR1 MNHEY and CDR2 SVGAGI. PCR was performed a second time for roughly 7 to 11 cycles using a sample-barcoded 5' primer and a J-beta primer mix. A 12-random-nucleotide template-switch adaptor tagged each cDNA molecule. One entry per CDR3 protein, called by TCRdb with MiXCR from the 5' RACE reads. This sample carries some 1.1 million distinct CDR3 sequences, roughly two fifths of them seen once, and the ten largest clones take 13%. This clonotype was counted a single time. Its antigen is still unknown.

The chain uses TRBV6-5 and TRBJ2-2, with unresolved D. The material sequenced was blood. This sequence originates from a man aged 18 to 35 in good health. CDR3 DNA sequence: TGTGCCAGCAGTTACGGTCGCTCAAACACCGGGGAGCTGTTTTTT. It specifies CASSYGRSNTGELFF.